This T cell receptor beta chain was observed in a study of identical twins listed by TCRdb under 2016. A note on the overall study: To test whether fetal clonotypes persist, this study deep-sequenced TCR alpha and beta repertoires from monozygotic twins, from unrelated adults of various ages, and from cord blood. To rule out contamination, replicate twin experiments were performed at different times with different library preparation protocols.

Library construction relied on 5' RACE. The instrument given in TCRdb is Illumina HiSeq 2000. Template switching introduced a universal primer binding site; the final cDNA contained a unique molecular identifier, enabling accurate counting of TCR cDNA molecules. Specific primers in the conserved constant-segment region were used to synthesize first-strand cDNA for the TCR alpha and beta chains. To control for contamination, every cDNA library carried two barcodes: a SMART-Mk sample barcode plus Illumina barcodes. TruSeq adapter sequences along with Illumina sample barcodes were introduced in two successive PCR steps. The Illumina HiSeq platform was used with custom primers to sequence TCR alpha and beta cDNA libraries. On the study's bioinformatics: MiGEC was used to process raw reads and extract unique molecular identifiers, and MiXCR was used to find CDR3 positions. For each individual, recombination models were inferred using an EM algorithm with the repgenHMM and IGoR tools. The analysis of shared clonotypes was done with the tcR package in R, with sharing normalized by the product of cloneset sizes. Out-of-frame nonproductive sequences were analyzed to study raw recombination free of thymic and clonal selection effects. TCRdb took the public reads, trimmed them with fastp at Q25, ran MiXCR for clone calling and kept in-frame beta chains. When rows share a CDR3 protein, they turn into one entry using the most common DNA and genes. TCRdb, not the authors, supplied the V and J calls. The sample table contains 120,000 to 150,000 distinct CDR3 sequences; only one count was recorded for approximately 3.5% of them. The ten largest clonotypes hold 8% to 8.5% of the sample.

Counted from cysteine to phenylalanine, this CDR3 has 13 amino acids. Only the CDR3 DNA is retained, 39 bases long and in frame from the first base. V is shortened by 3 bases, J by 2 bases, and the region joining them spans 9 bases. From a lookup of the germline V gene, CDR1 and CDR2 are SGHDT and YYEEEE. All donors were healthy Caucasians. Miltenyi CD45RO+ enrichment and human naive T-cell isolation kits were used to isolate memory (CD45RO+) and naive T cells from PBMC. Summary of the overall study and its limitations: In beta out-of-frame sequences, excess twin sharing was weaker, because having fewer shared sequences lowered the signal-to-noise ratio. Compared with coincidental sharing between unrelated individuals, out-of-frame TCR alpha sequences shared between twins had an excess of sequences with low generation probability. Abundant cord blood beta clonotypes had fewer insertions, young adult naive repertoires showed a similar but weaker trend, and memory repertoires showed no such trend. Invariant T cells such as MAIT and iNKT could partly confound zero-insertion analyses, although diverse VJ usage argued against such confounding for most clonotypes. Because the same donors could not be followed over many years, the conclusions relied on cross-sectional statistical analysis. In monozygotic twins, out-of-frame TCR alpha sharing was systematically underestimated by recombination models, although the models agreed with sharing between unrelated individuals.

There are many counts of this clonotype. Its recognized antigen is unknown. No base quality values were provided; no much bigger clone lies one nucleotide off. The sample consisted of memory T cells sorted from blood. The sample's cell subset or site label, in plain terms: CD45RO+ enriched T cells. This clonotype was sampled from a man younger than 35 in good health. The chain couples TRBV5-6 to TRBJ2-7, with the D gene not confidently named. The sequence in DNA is TGTGCCAGCAGCTCTTGGCTTGCCTACGAGCAGTACTTC. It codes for CASSSWLAYEQYF.